This T cell receptor beta chain was captured by sequencing in a study of OX40 agonist ivuxolimab in advanced cancers. Excluded were patients having autoimmune disease history or systemic immunosuppression. The table came from immunoSEQ multiplex PCR; TCRdb's copy has only in-frame clones and leaves some out. The sample lists 70,000 or so clones, more than 80% occurring once. The count of this clone is one. Its antigen is not known. Regarding the study as a whole: By week 6 at 0.1 to 3.0 mg/kg, blood CD4+ and CD8+ T cells had expanded clonally. Certain nonresponders likewise exhibited a low normalized T-cell clonal expansion. The expanded peripheral T cells' antigen specificity was not determined.

The sample in question was CD4+ or CD8+ T cells sorted from blood, obtained in a trial of the OX40 agonist ivuxolimab. This TCR was sampled from an adult with an advanced solid tumor such as melanoma, head and neck, liver or kidney cancer.

The CDR3 reads CASSSGVNEKLFF. CDR3 coding DNA: TGCGCCAGCAGCTCGGGCGTTAATGAAAAACTGTTTTTT. This chain links TRBV5-1 with TRBJ1-4; D uncertain. Trimming cost V 3 bases and J 4 bases, with 7 bases left between them. The V gene's germline CDR1 is SGHRS and CDR2 YFSETQ. The CDR3 has 13 residues.